One and the same sample provided the 3 T cell receptor beta chains below, sequenced in a study of T cell changes during pregnancy in multiple sclerosis. Assay used: immunoSEQ multiplex PCR; TCRdb lists only in-frame clones, some missing. This table holds about 59,000 clones, about 90% found once. The sequencing here drew on peripheral blood, taken in the third trimester of pregnancy. The source is a female donor in good health, enrolled as a control in a pregnancy study.

The chain employs TRBV14 and TRBJ1-2; TRBD1 is a possible D gene (5 bases). This CDR3 comprises 15 residues. The germline V gene encodes CDR1 SGHDN and CDR2 FVKESK. V was trimmed by 1 base and J by 4 bases, leaving 13 bases between them. In DNA form, the CDR3 reads TGTGCCAGCAGCCAAGGGTCCGGGGGAGGCTATGGCTACACCTTC. This gives the protein CASSQGSGGGYGYTF.

This clone was seen just once. This rearrangement joins TRBV13 to TRBJ1-1; 8 bases are shared with TRBD1. This CDR3 has 16 residues. Per the germline V gene, CDR1 is PRHDT and CDR2 is FYEKMQ (reference sequence). The ends lost 5 bases at V and 0 bases at J; junction bases unmatched: 8. The CDR3 DNA follows: TGTGCCAGCAGCACTAGGCTACAGGGGGTGAACACTGAAGCTTTCTTT. As protein: CASSTRLQGVNTEAFF.

CDR3 amino acids: CASSIRGTSYEQYF. CDR3 DNA sequence: TGTGCCAGTAGTATTCGGGGGACCTCCTACGAGCAGTACTTC. V gene TRBV19 combines with J gene TRBJ2-7; TRBD2 might be the D (6 bases). Germline CDR1 is LNHDA and CDR2 is SQIVND (reference sequence). The CDR3 has 14 amino acids. V was trimmed by 3 bases and J by 0 bases, leaving 9 bases between them. Looking up the rest from reference TRBV19 and TRBJ2-7 gives the full variable domain: DGGITQSPKYLFRKEGQNVTLSCEQNLNHDAMYWYRQDPGQGLRLIYYSQIVNDFQKGDIAEGYSVSREKKESFPLTVTSAQKNPTAFYLCASSIRGTSYEQYFGPGTRLTVT.